These 26 T cell receptor beta chains were sequenced from one sample in a study of blood T cell repertoires in COVID-19. Sequencing was performed with immunoSEQ multiplex PCR; in TCRdb, only in-frame clones are kept and a portion is missing. In the table there are 130,000 or so clones, about 80% of which are singletons. The specimen sequenced was PBMCs or T cells enriched from blood (not recorded which). The receptors shown here come from a man aged 35 to 55 with acute COVID-19.

The chain combines TRBV7-9 with TRBJ2-1; TRBD2 might be the D (6 bases). CDR1 and CDR2 (germline): SEHNR, FQNEAQ (reference sequence). V was trimmed by 5 bases and J by 8 bases, leaving 10 bases between them. The CDR3 is 12 amino acids. The CDR3 loop is CASSRTSYEQFF. CDR3 DNA sequence: TGTGCCAGCAGCCGTACTAGCTATGAGCAGTTCTTC.

Concerning this clone: One end of the junction varies from germline; a read error may be responsible. The chain uses TRBV7-2 and TRBJ1-2; 7 positions match TRBD1. This CDR3 region has 17 residues. CDR1 SGHTA and CDR2 FQGNSA come from the germline V gene. This chain's CDR3 is CASSLAGGHLTHYGYTF. The CDR3 DNA sequence: TGTGCCAGCAGCCTAGCAGGGGGACACCTTACCCACTATGGCTACACCTTC.

In its sample, this clone was seen once. The rearrangement uses TRBV28 and TRBJ1-2; D unresolved. The CDR3 runs 12 residues. CDR1 and CDR2 (germline): MDHEN, SYDVKM. V lost 4 bases and J 3 bases, leaving 6 bases between the germline ends. The DNA of the CDR3 is TGTGCCAGCAGTTCGGTAGACTATGGCTACACCTTC. This encodes CASSSVDYGYTF.

The chain carries TRBV30 and TRBJ1-4; 9 nucleotides match TRBD1. Germline CDR1 and CDR2: GTSNPN and SVGIG (reference sequence). CDR3 length equals 14 residues. The V and J ends lost 4 bases and 4 bases, in that order; junction bases with no gene match: 4. The CDR3 loop is CAWNRGQINEKLFF. CDR3 nucleotide sequence: TGTGCCTGGAACAGGGGGCAGATTAATGAAAAACTGTTTTTT.

This clone appeared a few times. Distinct nucleotide sequences in the sample also encode this CDR3. This chain connects TRBV28 to TRBJ1-3; 7 bases map to TRBD1. The CDR3 consists of 14 residues. Germline V CDR1 and CDR2: MDHEN, SYDVKM. The V segment lost 2 bases and the J segment 4 bases; nucleotides outside the gene matches: 2. CDR3 in DNA: TGTGCCAGCAGTTTAGACAGGGTCGGAAACACCATATATTTT. Protein: CASSLDRVGNTIYF.

Only one count was recorded for this clone. V usage is TRBV28 and J usage is TRBJ1-2; D is possibly TRBD1 (5 bases). Germline lookup yields CDR1 MDHEN and CDR2 SYDVKM. V dropped 6 bases and J dropped 7 bases, with 15 bases sitting between them. The CDR3 loop spans 13 amino acids. This chain's CDR3 is CASRLPGYGGYTF. The DNA of the CDR3 is TGTGCCAGCAGGCTTCCAGGGTACGGTGGCTACACCTTC.

Points on this clone: Within the sample, other DNA sequences also encode this same CDR3. Written as DNA, the CDR3 is TGCGCCAGCAGCCCTGGACAGAGCACAGATACGCAGTATTTT. Translated: CASSPGQSTDTQYF. The chain carries TRBV5-1 and TRBJ2-3; tentative D call: TRBD1 (6 bases). With 4 bases removed from V and 0 bases from J, the gap between germline ends came to 9 bases. The germline V gene encodes CDR1 SGHRS and CDR2 YFSETQ. The CDR3 is 14 residues long.

This rearrangement joins TRBV2 to TRBJ1-1; 7 bases map to TRBD1. Looked up from germline, CDR1 is SNHLY and CDR2 is FYNNEI. There are 14 residues in the CDR3. J lost 3 bases, V lost 5 bases, and 6 bases had no gene match. CDR3 sequence reads: CASSWDSGYTEAFF. CDR3 sequence (DNA): TGTGCCAGCAGTTGGGACAGTGGATACACTGAAGCTTTCTTT.

This clone was observed a few times. The V call is TRBV9, the J call TRBJ1-1; weak D call: TRBD1 (6 bases). The CDR3 has 16 residues. With 4 bases removed from V and 3 bases from J, the gap between germline ends came to 19 bases. The germline CDR1 and CDR2 sequences are SGDLS and YYNGEE. In DNA, the CDR3 is TGTGCCAGCAGCCCAATATTGGGGGGGGGCCACACTGAAGCTTTCTTT. Amino acids: CASSPILGGGHTEAFF.

This clone was seen only once. The chain is built from TRBV5-1 and TRBJ2-1, with D tentatively TRBD2 (6 bases). Between the trimmed V and J ends, which lost 0 bases and 6 bases, there was a span of 13 bases. Looked up from germline, CDR1 is SGHRS and CDR2 is YFSETQ. This CDR3 is 15 amino acids long. This chain's CDR3 is CASSLGLGGSNEQFF. The CDR3 DNA reads TGCGCCAGCAGCTTGGGACTAGGAGGGTCCAATGAGCAGTTCTTC.

This clone was seen only once. This chain uses TRBV19 with TRBJ2-3; TRBD1 matches at 9 bases. V lost 6 bases to trimming and J lost 0 bases; unmatched junction nucleotides: 16. Germline V CDR1 and CDR2: LNHDA, SQIVND (reference sequence). The CDR3 consists of 19 residues. CDR3 protein: CASSLPGQGVGASTDTQYF. CDR3 DNA sequence: TGTGCCAGTAGCCTTCCGGGACAGGGTGTAGGGGCTAGCACAGATACGCAGTATTTT.

Notes on this clone: The same CDR3 arises from other DNA sequences in this sample as well. The V gene is TRBV5-1, the J gene TRBJ1-6; no definite D call. From germline, CDR1 is SGHRS and CDR2 YFSETQ. V dropped 0 bases and J dropped 8 bases, with 9 bases sitting between them. The CDR3 has 14 residues. The CDR3 protein is CASSLEGGDSPLHF. The CDR3 nucleotides are TGCGCCAGCAGCTTGGAGGGCGGGGATTCACCCCTCCACTTT.

The genes are TRBV27 and TRBJ2-5, with 8 bases aligning to TRBD2. After removal of 6 bases from V and 3 bases from J, the junction contained 9 bases not matched to a gene. The CDR3 has 15 residues. Germline V gene lookup returns CDR1 MNHEY and CDR2 SMNVEV (reference sequence). CDR3 amino acids: CASRSGSGNEETQYF. CDR3 DNA: TGTGCCAGCAGATCCGGTAGCGGGAACGAAGAGACCCAGTACTTC.

The rearrangement links TRBV19 to TRBJ2-3; tentatively, D is TRBD2 (6 bases). Germline CDR1 reads LNHDA; CDR2 reads SQIVND (reference sequence). Trimming shortened V by 5 bases and J by 1 base, and 16 bases separated the two germline ends. The CDR3 has 16 amino acids. The CDR3 spells CASSLQGASGTDTQYF. The CDR3 region has the DNA TGTGCCAGTAGTCTCCAAGGGGCTAGCGGCACAGATACGCAGTATTTT. Variable domain in full (rest from reference TRBV19 and TRBJ2-3): DGGITQSPKYLFRKEGQNVTLSCEQNLNHDAMYWYRQDPGQGLRLIYYSQIVNDFQKGDIAEGYSVSREKKESFPLTVTSAQKNPTAFYLCASSLQGASGTDTQYFGPGTRLTVL.

This chain links TRBV29-1 with TRBJ1-2; no firm D call. With 3 bases removed from V and 3 bases from J, the gap between germline ends came to 8 bases. From germline, CDR1 is SQVTM and CDR2 ANQGSEA. This CDR3 comprises 12 residues. Here the CDR3 reads CSVDAADYGYTF. The CDR3 nucleotides are TGCAGCGTTGATGCGGCAGACTATGGCTACACCTTC.

The V and J genes are TRBV27 and TRBJ2-1; 7 nucleotides align to TRBD2. With 4 bases clipped from V and 3 bases from J, the junction kept 6 bases outside the gene matches. Germline assignment: CDR1 MNHEY and CDR2 SMNVEV (reference sequence). This CDR3 comprises 15 residues. CDR3 nucleotide sequence: TGTGCCAGCAGTTCCGGCCTAGCGGTCTACAATGAGCAGTTCTTC. It codes for CASSSGLAVYNEQFF.

This chain links TRBV5-1 with TRBJ1-6; a possible D gene is TRBD1 (5 bases). CDR3 size: 14 residues. With 1 base removed from V and 10 bases from J, the gap between germline ends came to 12 bases. Per germline, CDR1 SGHRS and CDR2 YFSETQ. In DNA, the CDR3 is TGCGCCAGCAGCTTGACAGATAGGGGATCACCCCTCCACTTT. Residues: CASSLTDRGSPLHF.

About this clone itself: The same CDR3 can be traced to other DNA sequences in this sample. The chain joins TRBV30 to TRBJ1-3; 7 bases agree with TRBD1. The V gene's germline CDR1 is GTSNPN and CDR2 SVGIG (reference sequence). The ends lost 2 bases at V and 2 bases at J; junction bases unmatched: 3. CDR3 length: 14 residues. The CDR3 loop reads CAWSRDRAGNTIYF. Here the CDR3 DNA reads TGTGCCTGGAGTCGTGACAGGGCTGGAAACACCATATATTTT.

The chain recombines TRBV7-9 with TRBJ2-2; the match to TRBD1 covers 11 bases. Looked up from germline, CDR1 is SEHNR and CDR2 is FQNEAQ (reference sequence). This CDR3 comprises 16 residues. V trimming: 5 bases; J trimming: 4 bases; junction bases outside the gene matches: 6. CDR3 protein: CASSPPGTGGTGELFF. The CDR3 DNA is TGTGCCAGCAGCCCACCCGGGACAGGGGGCACCGGGGAGCTGTTTTTT. Filled out from reference TRBV7-9 and TRBJ2-2, the complete variable domain reads DTGVSQNPRHKITKRGQNVTFRCDPISEHNRLYWYRQTLGQGPEFLTYFQNEAQLEKSRLLSDRFSAERPKGSFSTLEIQRTEQGDSAMYLCASSPPGTGGTGELFFGEGSRLTVL.

This clone appeared a few times. CDR3 sequence: CASSREGQYNEQFF. CDR3 bases: TGTGCCAGCTCGCGGGAGGGTCAATACAATGAGCAGTTCTTC. V and J are TRBV18 and TRBJ2-1; 9 nucleotides line up with TRBD2. Trimming took 6 bases from V and 4 from J; bases not matched to a gene: 4. Per the germline V gene, CDR1 is KGHSH and CDR2 is LQKENI. The CDR3 sequence is 14 residues long.

This clone was found a few times. This sequence joins TRBV7-3 and TRBJ2-2, with 10 bases lining up with TRBD1. The CDR3 has 17 amino acids. Germline-derived CDR1 and CDR2 are SGHTA and FQGTGA. After removal of 5 bases from V and 3 bases from J, the junction contained 9 bases not matched to a gene. The CDR3 sequence is CASSPQPGQGYTGELFF. As DNA, the CDR3 is TGTGCCAGCAGCCCACAGCCGGGACAGGGGTACACCGGGGAGCTGTTTTTT. The variable domain in full, with the rest retrieved from reference TRBV7-3 and TRBJ2-2, is GAGVSQTPSNKVTEKGKYVELRCDPISGHTALYWYRQSLGQGPEFLIYFQGTGAADDSGLPNDRFFAVRPEGSVSTLKIQRTERGDSAVYLCASSPQPGQGYTGELFFGEGSRLTVL.

The chain combines TRBV5-6 with TRBJ2-7; 14 bases are shared with TRBD2. J was trimmed by 1 base and V by 4 bases; bases with no gene match: 10. Germline CDR1 and CDR2: SGHDT and YYEEEE. The CDR3 is 18 residues long. This chain's CDR3 is CASSAGLAGAYPSYEQYF. The CDR3 region has the DNA TGTGCCAGCAGCGCGGGACTAGCGGGAGCCTACCCGTCCTACGAGCAGTACTTC.

V and J are TRBV15 and TRBJ2-3, with a weak D call TRBD1 (6 bases). V lost 0 bases and J lost 3, with 13 bases in between. The CDR3 length is 16 residues. Looked up from germline, CDR1 is LNHNV and CDR2 is YYDKDF (reference sequence). CDR3 bases: TGTGCCACCAGCAGAGAGCTGCAAGGGGGAACAGATACGCAGTATTTT. This gives the protein CATSRELQGGTDTQYF.

This clone has just one count. This chain joins TRBV12-5 and TRBJ2-7, with a weak D call TRBD1 (5 bases). Trimming removed 4 bases at V and 4 bases at J, with 5 bases between. The CDR3 runs 11 residues. Germline-derived CDR1 and CDR2 are LGHNT and FRNRAP. CDR3 sequence reads: CASGSGYEQYF. CDR3 nucleotides: TGTGCTAGTGGTTCAGGGTACGAGCAGTACTTC.

The chain combines TRBV28 with TRBJ2-5; TRBD2 aligns across 11 bases. V lost 6 bases, J lost 1 base, and 7 bases stayed unmatched. The germline V gene encodes CDR1 MDHEN and CDR2 SYDVKM. The length of the CDR3 is 16 residues. Written as DNA, the CDR3 is TGTGCCAGCAGCCGGGGACTAGCGGACCTCCAAGAGACCCAGTACTTC. Translation: CASSRGLADLQETQYF.

V is TRBV7-3 and J is TRBJ1-3, with D uncertain. Trimming took off 5 bases at V and 0 bases at J, with 11 bases between the two ends. The germline V gene has CDR1 SGHTA and CDR2 FQGTGA. This CDR3 region has 15 residues. CDR3 coding DNA: TGTGCCAGCAGCATCTCCGGGAGCTCTGGAAACACCATATATTTT. Amino acid sequence: CASSISGSSGNTIYF. The full variable domain, with the rest looked up from reference TRBV7-3 and TRBJ1-3, is GAGVSQTPSNKVTEKGKYVELRCDPISGHTALYWYRQSLGQGPEFLIYFQGTGAADDSGLPNDRFFAVRPEGSVSTLKIQRTERGDSAVYLCASSISGSSGNTIYFGEGSWLTVV.